This T cell receptor (beta chain) stems from a study of radiation and T cells in renal cell carcinoma. Turning to the study itself: Nephrectomy followed 15 Gy stereotactic body radiation by 4 weeks. General study findings and limits: Top tumor clonotypes rose in blood 2 weeks post-radiation, then contracted.

Germline assignment: CDR1 SGHAT and CDR2 FQNNGV. There are 16 residues in the CDR3. The ends lost 2 bases at V and 3 bases at J; junction bases unmatched: 6. The time point: baseline pretreatment blood. The treatment is: 15 Gy SBRT to primary tumor, nephrectomy 4 weeks later. This clone came up a few times. What it binds is unknown. Sequencing was performed with immunoSEQ multiplex PCR; in TCRdb, only in-frame clones are kept and a portion is missing. In the table there are roughly 100,000 clones, 82% of which are singletons. The material was blood, obtained from a patient whose treatment included radiotherapy and nephrectomy. The chain couples TRBV11-2 to TRBJ1-2; TRBD1 matches 10 bases. This receptor was identified in a man in his sixties with renal cell carcinoma. CDR3 region: CASSLNPDRGDYGYTF. CDR3 sequence (DNA): TGTGCCAGCAGCTTAAACCCGGACAGGGGGGACTATGGCTACACCTTC.